These 8 T cell receptor beta chains were sequenced from one sample in a study of neurological immune-mediated disorders. TCRdb processed the 5' RACE reads anew with MiXCR; each CDR3 protein has one entry. The sample carries about 60,000 distinct CDR3 sequences, around 10% recorded once. As to time point: longitudinal time-point 2. Sequenced: PBMCs. The receptors were gathered from a man aged 25-45 years in good health.

In this sample, this clonotype turned up many times. The chain has TRBV10-3 and TRBJ2-5; 10 nucleotides match TRBD2. This CDR3 spans 17 amino acids. Germline values: CDR1 ENHRY, CDR2 SYGVKD. The J segment lost 2 bases and the V segment lost 4 bases, leaving 10 bases of the junction unmatched. Here the CDR3 reads CAISGTRGTSDQETQYF. The CDR3 DNA follows: TGTGCCATCAGTGGCACCCGAGGGACTAGCGATCAAGAGACCCAGTACTTC.

The chain has TRBV20-1 and TRBJ1-1, with 11 bases identical to TRBD1. The CDR3 spans 13 residues. The V gene's germline CDR1 is DFQATT and CDR2 SNEGSKA (reference sequence). CDR3 region: CMVWTGGYTEAFF. The CDR3 region has the DNA TGCATGGTGTGGACAGGGGGCTACACTGAAGCTTTCTTT.

This clonotype has a count of ten or more. V gene TRBV20-1 combines with J gene TRBJ1-1, with 7 nucleotides matching TRBD1. This CDR3 contains 13 residues. Germline CDR1 reads DFQATT; CDR2 reads SNEGSKA (reference sequence). The V gene end was trimmed by 3 bases and the J gene end by 7 bases; junction bases not matched to a gene: 8. The DNA of the CDR3 is TGCAGTGCTAGGTCACAGGGGAATAGTGAAGCTTTCTTT. Translation: CSARSQGNSEAFF.

There are a few counts of this clonotype. The rearrangement links TRBV18 to TRBJ2-7; D uncertain. The germline V and J ends were trimmed by 1 base and 0 bases, with 7 bases remaining between them. Germline CDR1 reads KGHSH; CDR2 reads LQKENI. This CDR3 region has 14 residues. The CDR3 reads CASSPHRDSYEQYF. The DNA for the CDR3 is TGTGCCAGCTCACCACATAGGGACTCCTACGAGCAGTACTTC.

This clonotype occurred many times. J is TRBJ2-3 and V is TRBV12-3 or TRBV12-4; 8 nucleotides agree with TRBD2. With V trimmed by 5 bases and J by 0 bases, 13 bases remained unmatched. The CDR3 is 18 residues long. For the CDR3, the DNA is TGTGCCAGCAGTCACGCCGGGGGGGGCGGCCTTAGCACAGATACGCAGTATTTT. Its translation: CASSHAGGGGLSTDTQYF.

Many counts were recorded for this clonotype. The V gene is TRBV5-6, the J gene TRBJ2-1; the D is unclear. The V gene lost 2 bases and the J gene lost 10 bases, with 7 bases spanning the gap. The CDR3 totals 11 residues. From germline, CDR1 is SGHDT and CDR2 YYEEEE. The CDR3 protein is CASSLVGEQFF. CDR3 DNA: TGTGCCAGCAGCTTAGTGGGGGAGCAGTTCTTC. The full variable domain, completed using reference TRBV5-6 and TRBJ2-1, is DAGVTQSPTHLIKTRGQQVTLRCSPKSGHDTVSWYQQALGQGPQFIFQYYEEEERQRGNFPDRFSGHQFPNYSSELNVNALLLGDSALYLCASSLVGEQFFGPGTRLTVL.

This clonotype has more than one count but fewer than ten. The chain combines TRBV7-7 with TRBJ2-2; D gene ambiguous. The CDR3 spans 13 residues. With 4 bases removed from V and 7 bases from J, the gap between germline ends came to 10 bases. Germline lookup yields CDR1 SSHAT and CDR2 FNYEAQ (reference sequence). The CDR3 sequence: CASSSDLYGELFF. The CDR3 DNA follows: TGTGCCAGCAGCTCGGACCTGTACGGGGAGCTGTTTTTT.

This clonotype was seen repeatedly, ten times or more. The rearrangement links TRBV5-1 to TRBJ1-6; 9 bases map to TRBD1. The CDR3 totals 15 residues. Germline V lookup: CDR1 SGHRS, CDR2 YFSETQ. The junction had 8 bases not matched to a gene; V was cut back by 4 bases and J by 9 bases. DNA for the CDR3: TGCGCCAGCAGCGACCCGGGACAGGGTTTTTCACCCCTCCACTTT. Translation: CASSDPGQGFSPLHF.